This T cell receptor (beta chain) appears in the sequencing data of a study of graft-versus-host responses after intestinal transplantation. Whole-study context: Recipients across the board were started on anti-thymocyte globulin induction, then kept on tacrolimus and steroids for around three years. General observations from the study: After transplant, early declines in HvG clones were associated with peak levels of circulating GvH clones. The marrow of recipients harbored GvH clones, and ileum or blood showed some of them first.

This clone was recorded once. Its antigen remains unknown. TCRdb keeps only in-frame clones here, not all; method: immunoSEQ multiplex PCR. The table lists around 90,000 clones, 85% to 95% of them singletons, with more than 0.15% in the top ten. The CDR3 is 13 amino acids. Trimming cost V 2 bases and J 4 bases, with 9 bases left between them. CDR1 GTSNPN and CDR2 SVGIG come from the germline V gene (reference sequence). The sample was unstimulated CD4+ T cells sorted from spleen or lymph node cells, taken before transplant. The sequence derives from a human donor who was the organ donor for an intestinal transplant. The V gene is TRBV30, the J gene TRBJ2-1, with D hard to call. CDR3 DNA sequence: TGTGCCTGGAGTACCGAGAGGTACAATGAGCAGTTCTTC. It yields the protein CAWSTERYNEQFF.